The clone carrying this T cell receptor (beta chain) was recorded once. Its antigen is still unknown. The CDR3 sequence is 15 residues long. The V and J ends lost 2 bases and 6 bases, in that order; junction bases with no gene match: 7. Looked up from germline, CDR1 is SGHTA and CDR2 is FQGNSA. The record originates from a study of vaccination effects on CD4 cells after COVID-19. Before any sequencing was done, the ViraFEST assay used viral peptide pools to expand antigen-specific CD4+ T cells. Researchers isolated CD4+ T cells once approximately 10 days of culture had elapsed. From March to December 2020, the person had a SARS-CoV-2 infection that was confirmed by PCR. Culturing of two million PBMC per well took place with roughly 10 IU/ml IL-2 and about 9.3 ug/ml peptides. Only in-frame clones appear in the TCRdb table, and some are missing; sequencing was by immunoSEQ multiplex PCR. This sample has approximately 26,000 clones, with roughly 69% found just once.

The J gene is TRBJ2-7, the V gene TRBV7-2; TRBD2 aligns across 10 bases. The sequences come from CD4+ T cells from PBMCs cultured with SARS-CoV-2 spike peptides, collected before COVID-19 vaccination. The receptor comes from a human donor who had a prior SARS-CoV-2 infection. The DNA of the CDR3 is TGTGCCAGCAGCTTATCTCTAGCGGGGGCCGGCGAGCAGTACTTC. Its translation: CASSLSLAGAGEQYF.